Each of the 13 T cell receptor beta chains below was sequenced from the same sample in a study of cytomegalovirus exposure and HLA in healthy donors. Sequencing was performed with immunoSEQ multiplex PCR; in TCRdb, only in-frame clones are kept and a portion is missing. The sample contains 160,000 or so clones, roughly 84% of which appear only once. Sequencing was done on a sample of PBMCs. Receptor source: a young man in good health and CMV-seropositive.

The chain employs TRBV2 and TRBJ1-1; the D is unclear. This CDR3 spans 15 amino acids. Germline CDR1 SNHLY, CDR2 FYNNEI. V dropped 4 bases and J dropped 1 base, with 13 bases sitting between them. The CDR3 nucleotides read TGTGCCAGCAGTGCCTTCGTACAACCGAACACTGAAGCTTTCTTT. Its protein product is CASSAFVQPNTEAFF.

The CDR3 here is CASSVGDRGIGELFF. CDR3 bases: TGTGCCAGCAGCGTGGGAGACAGGGGGATCGGGGAGCTGTTTTTT. The chain links TRBV9 to TRBJ2-2; 9 bases fit TRBD1. This CDR3 has 15 amino acids. CDR1 and CDR2 (germline): SGDLS, YYNGEE. With 2 bases clipped from V and 7 bases from J, the junction kept 6 bases outside the gene matches.

The J gene is TRBJ2-7, the V gene TRBV28; possible D gene TRBD2, 6 bases. The V gene lost 5 bases and the J gene lost 1 base, with 18 bases spanning the gap. From germline, CDR1 is MDHEN and CDR2 SYDVKM. The CDR3 has 16 amino acids. CDR3 DNA: TGTGCCAGCAGTCGCGTCCCGGGGGATAGTTCCTACGAGCAGTACTTC. It is translated as CASSRVPGDSSYEQYF.

The chain recombines TRBV6-5 with TRBJ1-3; maybe TRBD1 (5 bases). The CDR3 is made up of 12 amino acids. Trimming stripped 11 bases from V and 4 bases from J, with 12 bases between. Per the germline V gene, CDR1 is MNHEY and CDR2 is SVGAGI. Written as DNA, the CDR3 is TGTGCCGCGGGGGGACGAGGAAACACCATATATTTT. Residues: CAAGGRGNTIYF.

The table lists this clone with a few counts. The rearrangement links TRBV7-2 to TRBJ1-4; 8 bases fit TRBD1. Germline V gene sequence: CDR1 SGHTA, CDR2 FQGNSA. The CDR3 loop spans 16 amino acids. The V and J ends lost 4 bases and 8 bases, in that order; junction bases with no gene match: 12. CDR3 DNA: TGTGCCAGCAGCTCCCCGCCGGGAACAGGGGGGGAAAAACTGTTTTTT. Protein sequence: CASSSPPGTGGEKLFF. The full variable domain, with the rest looked up from reference TRBV7-2 and TRBJ1-4, is GAGVSQSPSNKVTEKGKDVELRCDPISGHTALYWYRQSLGQGLEFLIYFQGNSAPDKSGLPSDRFSAERTGGSVSTLTIQRTQQEDSAVYLCASSSPPGTGGEKLFFGSGTQLSVL.

The chain employs TRBV30 and TRBJ2-7; weak D call: TRBD2 (6 bases). Trimming cost V 0 bases and J 7 bases, with 22 bases left between them. The CDR3 runs to 16 residues. Germline lookup yields CDR1 GTSNPN and CDR2 SVGIG (reference sequence). DNA of the CDR3: TGTGCCTGGAGTGTAGGCCATCGGGACTTGAAAATAGAGCAGTACTTC. Translated: CAWSVGHRDLKIEQYF.

This rearrangement joins TRBV4-1 to TRBJ2-3; D gene unclear. V was trimmed by 1 base and J by 0 bases, leaving 20 bases between them. Germline values: CDR1 MGHRA, CDR2 YSYEKL. This CDR3 is 19 amino acids long. CDR3 nucleotides: TGCGCCAGCAGCCAAGTCCCACTGAGGCGGAGAACTAGCACAGATACGCAGTATTTT. Translating gives CASSQVPLRRRTSTDTQYF.

The genes are TRBV5-6 and TRBJ2-7; 7 bases line up with TRBD2. CDR1 is SGHDT and CDR2 is YYEEEE in the germline V gene. This CDR3 spans 17 amino acids. V gave up 0 bases and J gave up 5 bases; unmatched junction bases: 14. This CDR3 reads CASSLEWEGPGLHEQYF. CDR3 coding DNA: TGTGCCAGCAGCTTGGAGTGGGAGGGCCCGGGTCTCCACGAGCAGTACTTC.

This chain connects TRBV28 to TRBJ2-7; perhaps TRBD1 as D (5 bases). Looked up from germline, CDR1 is MDHEN and CDR2 is SYDVKM. Deletions cut 3 bases from V and 2 bases from J, with 8 bases between. The CDR3 has 13 residues. Here the CDR3 DNA reads TGTGCCAGCAGTTTCGGACACGCCTACGAGCAGTACTTC. Its protein product is CASSFGHAYEQYF.

This sequence joins TRBV14 and TRBJ2-5; D is possibly TRBD1 (5 bases). Germline-derived CDR1 and CDR2 are SGHDN and FVKESK. CDR3 length: 15 residues. Between the trimmed V and J ends, which lost 6 bases and 2 bases, there was a span of 16 bases. The chain's CDR3 is CASSPRPDRQETQYF. In DNA, the CDR3 is TGTGCCAGCAGTCCCCGGCCCGACAGACAAGAGACCCAGTACTTC.

Note on this clone: Other nucleotide sequences from this sample produce the same CDR3. V is TRBV27 and J is TRBJ2-7; 9 bases line up with TRBD1. V lost 2 bases, J lost 1 base, and 0 bases stayed unmatched. CDR1 is MNHEY, CDR2 SMNVEV, per germline (reference sequence). This CDR3 comprises 14 residues. The CDR3 here is CASSLGTGSYEQYF. The CDR3 bases are TGTGCCAGCAGTTTAGGGACAGGGTCCTACGAGCAGTACTTC.

The J gene is TRBJ2-1, the V gene TRBV6-5, with 8 bases aligning to TRBD2. V was pared by 6 bases and J by 5 bases, with 9 bases of the junction left unmatched. This CDR3 contains 15 residues. The germline V gene has CDR1 MNHEY and CDR2 SVGAGI. The DNA for the CDR3 is TGTGCCAGCAGCCCCAGCGGGAGCCCCGACAATGAGCAGTTCTTC. Translating gives CASSPSGSPDNEQFF.

The V and J genes are TRBV5-5 and TRBJ1-6; D is uncertain. The length of the CDR3 is 13 residues. CDR1 and CDR2 from the germline V gene are SGHKS and YYEKEE (reference sequence). The V and J ends lost 4 bases and 7 bases respectively, with 9 bases between them. CDR3 residues: CASSRGGNSPLHF. In DNA form, the CDR3 reads TGTGCCAGCAGCAGAGGTGGCAATTCACCCCTCCACTTT. The full variable domain, in which reference TRBV5-5 and TRBJ1-6 provide the parts outside the CDR3, is DAGVTQSPTHLIKTRGQQVTLRCSPISGHKSVSWYQQVLGQGPQFIFQYYEKEERGRGNFPDRFSARQFPNYSSELNVNALLLGDSALYLCASSRGGNSPLHFGNGTRLTVT.